This entry is about one TCR beta chain. Its specificity is unknown. This table comes from immunoSEQ multiplex PCR, and its TCRdb copy is limited to in-frame clones, with some not included. The data contain 37,000 or so clones, about 85% of them singletons. The sample comes from a study of STAT5B mutations in CD4+ large granular lymphocyte leukemia. Study overall: Among healthy controls, a particular HLA allele went with more CDR3 'QG' motifs. Study-level findings and limits: No patients shared main leukemic clonotypes, though roughly 27% appeared at low frequency elsewhere.

Sequencing was carried out using CD4+ T cells from blood buffy coats. This sequence originates from a human donor in good health.

In nucleotides, the CDR3 is TGTGCCAGCAGCTTAAATGCCCTAGCCTACGAGCAGTACTTC. Translating it yields CASSLNALAYEQYF. This chain links TRBV7-2 with TRBJ2-7, with D unclear. The CDR3 sequence is 14 residues long. V lost 2 bases to trimming and J lost 2 bases, with 10 bases between them. Germline assignment: CDR1 SGHTA and CDR2 FQGNSA.